This TCR beta chain was recorded in a study of blood T cell repertoires in COVID-19. The data were produced by immunoSEQ multiplex PCR, yet TCRdb's version contains in-frame clones alone and is incomplete. Altogether about 100,000 clones are present, 84% being singletons, with the ten largest covering 15% to 20%. Trimming removed 2 bases at V and 0 bases at J, with 12 bases between. Germline V CDR1 and CDR2: LNHDA, SQIVND (reference sequence). The CDR3 consists of 16 residues. The receptor was isolated from a woman in her sixties with acute or convalescent COVID-19. The rearrangement uses TRBV19 and TRBJ2-3; D is perhaps TRBD1 (5 bases). Sequencing was carried out using peripheral blood. CDR3 sequence: CASSISSDKSTDTQYF. The CDR3 coding sequence is TGTGCCAGTAGTATAAGTTCGGACAAAAGCACAGATACGCAGTATTTT. Drawing the rest from reference TRBV19 and TRBJ2-3, the complete variable domain is DGGITQSPKYLFRKEGQNVTLSCEQNLNHDAMYWYRQDPGQGLRLIYYSQIVNDFQKGDIAEGYSVSREKKESFPLTVTSAQKNPTAFYLCASSISSDKSTDTQYFGPGTRLTVL.